This is a list of T cell receptor beta chains from one sample in a study of blood T cell repertoires in COVID-19. TCRdb's table, derived via immunoSEQ multiplex PCR, lists solely in-frame clones and lacks some. The sample has 130,000 or so clones; approximately 80% are singletons. The source material was peripheral blood. The receptors derive from a woman between 55 and 75 years old with acute or convalescent COVID-19. CDR3s leave out the opening cysteine and the closing phenylalanine or tryptophan.

v_call cdr3_aa
TRBV27 ASAGGRGFVGELF
TRBV13 ASSKLTTTSGNTIY
TRBV2 ASSAGGSGNTIY
TRBV9 ASSEGGQGASPLH
TRBV6-7 ASSYSRNGSGGTQETQY
TRBV7-9 ASSNQGGTGDIQY
TRBV12-3/TRBV12-4 ASSNRVGYGYT
TRBV6-5 ASSYGTGVGANVLT
TRBV19 ASSTTGPNSPLH
TRBV2 ASSLQGGNSPLH
TRBV2 ASSGSVSGNQPQH
TRBV5-4 ASSVTSGPTDTQY
TRBV6-1 ASSEAGRGTGYT
TRBV27 ASSLMRADTQY
TRBV19 ASSTQLGGSNTIY
TRBV7-8 ASSAQTGVGGYT
TRBV5-1 ASSYRVFGEKLF
TRBV7-2 ASSFSGTGHQPQH
TRBV5-8 ASSLPSMLRQGIGSPLH
TRBV19 ASTDPGQGNTEAF
TRBV27 ASSFKGGSYGYT
TRBV6-5 ASRPGTSIGPLH
TRBV7-2 ASSLEGAYEAF
TRBV6-2/TRBV6-3 ASSYLPGTVVYEQY
TRBV6-2/TRBV6-3 ASSYLAQNTGELF
TRBV9 ASSGAQYNSPLH
TRBV19 ASIGQTNYGYT
TRBV24-1 ATSDPIEGGGNQPQH
TRBV11-2 ASSLKQAGELF
TRBV19 ASSIWVGDGYT
TRBV5-4 ASSRPEGRNEQF
TRBV6-5 AAAWVNTEAF
TRBV30 AWYWGAGTGELF
TRBV7-3 ASSSTGYGDTQY
TRBV18 ASSPQGAYEQY
TRBV6-5 ASSSTDSFNTEAF
TRBV29-1 SGGDRSFTEAF
TRBV6-2/TRBV6-3 ASSRHPSGYGYT
TRBV5-1 ASRRGGLGSPDTQY
TRBV10-2 ASRSGRGLDYT
TRBV5-5 ASSLPNSGNTIY
TRBV19 ASIPGQGYSGELF
TRBV5-1 ASRHLRTEQETQY
TRBV12-3/TRBV12-4 ASSLPGSNIQY
TRBV5-1 ASSSGQGLMNTEAF
TRBV7-2 ASSLDPGTGELF
TRBV27 ASASQSPNQPQH
TRBV15 ATSRAQNEQY
TRBV2 ASSPRKLGGSQPQH
TRBV5-4 ASSFTEIHGYT